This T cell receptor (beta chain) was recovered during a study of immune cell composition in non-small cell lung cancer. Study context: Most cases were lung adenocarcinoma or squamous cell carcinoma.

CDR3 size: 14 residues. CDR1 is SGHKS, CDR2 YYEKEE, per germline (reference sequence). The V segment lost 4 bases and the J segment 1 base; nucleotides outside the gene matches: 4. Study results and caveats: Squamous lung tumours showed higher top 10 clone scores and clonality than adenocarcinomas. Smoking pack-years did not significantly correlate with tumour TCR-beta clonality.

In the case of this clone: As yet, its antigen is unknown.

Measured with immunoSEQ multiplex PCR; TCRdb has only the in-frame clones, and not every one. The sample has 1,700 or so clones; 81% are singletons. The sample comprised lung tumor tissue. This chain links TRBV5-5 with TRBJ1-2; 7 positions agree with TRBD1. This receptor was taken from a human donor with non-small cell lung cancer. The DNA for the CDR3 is TGTGCCAGCAGCGCAACAGGGGTTAACTATGGCTACACCTTC. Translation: CASSATGVNYGYTF.